Shown below are 18 T cell receptor beta chains from a single sample sequenced in a study of T cell repertoires in cytomegalovirus infection. TCRdb re-called the reads through MiXCR, storing one row per CDR3 protein. The data show around 900,000 distinct CDR3 sequences, 25% to 40% seen once. These receptors' targets are unknown. Here the sequenced sample was cultured CD8+ T cells from PBMCs, taken from culture after CMV antigen stimulation. These receptors were obtained from a human donor in good health (CMV status not recorded). Some clones in this sample may be carry-over from other donors' samples.

This clonotype was seen a handful of times. This chain connects TRBV5-6 to TRBJ2-7; D is perhaps TRBD2 (7 bases). This CDR3 contains 15 residues. CDR1 and CDR2 (germline): SGHDT, YYEEEE. The V gene lost 4 bases and the J gene lost 4 bases, with 18 bases spanning the gap. CDR3 sequence: CASSPIGGGSYEQYF. The CDR3 coding sequence is TGTGCCAGCAGCCCCATAGGGGGGGGTTCGTACGAGCAGTACTTC.

This clonotype was found once. The junction does not match germline at one end; this may be a read error. The V gene is TRBV24-1, the J gene TRBJ2-1; D is perhaps TRBD1 (5 bases). The germline V gene encodes CDR1 KGHDR and CDR2 SFDVKD. The length of the CDR3 is 16 residues. CDR3 DNA: TGTGCCATCAGTGAATCCGACAGTTTCCCCTACAATGAGCAGTTCTTC. This gives the protein CAISESDSFPYNEQFF.

There are a few counts of this clonotype. The chain couples TRBV7-9 to TRBJ2-2, with no clear D. This CDR3 is built from 15 residues. The germline V gene encodes CDR1 SEHNR and CDR2 FQNEAQ (reference sequence). V was pared by 0 bases and J by 6 bases, with 11 bases between. The CDR3 DNA reads TGTGCCAGCAGCTTAGCGGGCTACTCGGCCGGGGAGCTGTTTTTT. This sequence encodes CASSLAGYSAGELFF.

This clonotype was observed a handful of times. The chain employs TRBV6-2 or TRBV6-3 and TRBJ2-3; D perhaps matches TRBD2 (6 bases). Germline V CDR1 and CDR2: MNHEY, SVGEGT. Trimming removed 0 bases from V and 4 bases from J, with 11 bases in between. CDR3 length equals 15 residues. CDR3 coding DNA: TGTGCCAGCAGTTACTCGGGAGGTATCGCAGATACGCAGTATTTT. As protein: CASSYSGGIADTQYF.

The CDR3 sequence is CASSPADGESSYEQYF. DNA of the CDR3: TGTGCCAGCAGCCCAGCGGACGGAGAGAGCTCCTACGAGCAGTACTTC. The rearrangement uses TRBV7-8 and TRBJ2-7; D is perhaps TRBD2 (5 bases). Trimming left V 5 bases short and J 0 bases short, with 17 bases between. Germline assignment: CDR1 SGHVS and CDR2 FQNEAQ. The CDR3 sequence is 16 residues long. Complete variable domain (other parts from reference TRBV7-8 and TRBJ2-7): GAGVSQSPRYKVAKRGQDVALRCDPISGHVSLFWYQQALGQGPEFLTYFQNEAQLDKSGLPSDRFFAERPEGSVSTLKIQRTQQEDSAVYLCASSPADGESSYEQYFGPGTRLTVT.

The V call is TRBV19, the J call TRBJ1-2, with TRBD1 matching 12 bases. Germline V gene lookup returns CDR1 LNHDA and CDR2 SQIVND (reference sequence). J was trimmed by 4 bases and V by 4 bases; bases with no gene match: 7. CDR3 length equals 16 residues. The CDR3 nucleotides read TGTGCCAGTAGTACGGCCGGGACAGGGGGCGGCTATGGCTACACCTTC. Encoded protein: CASSTAGTGGGYGYTF. The full variable domain, completed using reference TRBV19 and TRBJ1-2, is DGGITQSPKYLFRKEGQNVTLSCEQNLNHDAMYWYRQDPGQGLRLIYYSQIVNDFQKGDIAEGYSVSREKKESFPLTVTSAQKNPTAFYLCASSTAGTGGGYGYTFGSGTRLTVV.

This clonotype was detected only a few times. V and J are TRBV19 and TRBJ2-5, with D possibly being TRBD1 or TRBD2 (5 bases each). Germline V lookup: CDR1 LNHDA, CDR2 SQIVND (reference sequence). V was trimmed by 6 bases and J by 2 bases, leaving 19 bases between them. The CDR3 contains 16 residues. The CDR3 DNA reads as TGTGCCAGTAGACCGACCGGGACGCTTTTACAAGAGACCCAGTACTTC. It is translated as CASRPTGTLLQETQYF.

The genes are TRBV12-3 or TRBV12-4 and TRBJ1-1; D is unresolved. CDR3 length: 19 amino acids. The V gene lost 9 bases and the J gene lost 0 bases, with 29 bases spanning the gap. The CDR3 protein is CAREYMGPCRNFMNTEAFF. The CDR3 DNA reads TGTGCCAGGGAATACATGGGCCCTTGTAGAAACTTCATGAACACTGAAGCTTTCTTT.

The V and J genes are TRBV19 and TRBJ1-4, with 10 bases identical to TRBD1. There are 15 residues in the CDR3. Per the germline V gene, CDR1 is LNHDA and CDR2 is SQIVND (reference sequence). Trimming cost V 3 bases and J 8 bases; bases outside gene matches: 6. The CDR3 sequence: CASSIYGTGEEKLFF. The CDR3 coding sequence is TGTGCCAGTAGTATCTACGGGACAGGGGAAGAAAAACTGTTTTTT. Based on the CDR3 plus reference TRBV19 and TRBJ1-4, the full variable domain is DGGITQSPKYLFRKEGQNVTLSCEQNLNHDAMYWYRQDPGQGLRLIYYSQIVNDFQKGDIAEGYSVSREKKESFPLTVTSAQKNPTAFYLCASSIYGTGEEKLFFGSGTQLSVL.

The table lists this clonotype with a few counts. J is TRBJ1-1 and V is TRBV6-1; D is unresolved. Germline CDR1 and CDR2: MNHNS and SASEGT. Deletions cut 2 bases from V and 3 bases from J, with 16 bases between. CDR3 length: 16 residues. The CDR3 sequence is CASSESIRLLDTEAFF. The DNA of the CDR3 is TGTGCCAGCAGTGAATCGATCAGATTACTAGACACTGAAGCTTTCTTT.

This clonotype was detected only a few times. The chain joins TRBV7-6 to TRBJ2-1; 13 bases match TRBD2. Germline values: CDR1 SGHVS, CDR2 FNYEAQ. This CDR3 contains 16 residues. V was clipped by 3 bases and J by 10 bases; unmatched bases: 9. The CDR3 DNA sequence: TGTGCCAGCAGCTTTACTAGCGGGGGGGCCCTATCCGAGCAGTTCTTC. This gives the protein CASSFTSGGALSEQFF. Full variable domain (remainder filled in from reference TRBV7-6 and TRBJ2-1): GAGVSQSPRYKVTKRGQDVALRCDPISGHVSLYWYRQALGQGPEFLTYFNYEAQQDKSGLPNDRFSAERPEGSISTLTIQRTEQRDSAMYRCASSFTSGGALSEQFFGPGTRLTVL.

The chain joins TRBV6-1 to TRBJ1-2; maybe TRBD1 (5 bases). Germline loops: CDR1 MNHNS, CDR2 SASEGT. The CDR3 runs to 16 residues. V lost 4 bases to trimming and J lost 7 bases, with 22 bases between them. CDR3 sequence (DNA): TGTGCCAGCAGTGTCCTACCAGGGAATGAGGTGGCTGGCTACACCTTC. Its translation: CASSVLPGNEVAGYTF.

The J gene is TRBJ2-5, the V gene TRBV6-1; D is possibly TRBD1 or TRBD2 (7 bases each). Trimming left V 7 bases short and J 9 bases short, with 27 bases between. CDR1 is MNHNS, CDR2 SASEGT, per germline. CDR3 length: 16 amino acids. The CDR3 DNA is TGTGCCAGCACCGGAAACCCCCGTCTCAGGGGGGGGGCCCAGTACTTC. As protein: CASTGNPRLRGGAQYF.

The chain carries TRBV15 and TRBJ2-5; 8 bases are a match to TRBD2. The V gene end was trimmed by 1 base and the J gene end by 5 bases; junction bases not matched to a gene: 6. Per the germline V gene, CDR1 is LNHNV and CDR2 is YYDKDF (reference sequence). The CDR3 spans 15 residues. Here the CDR3 reads CATSRGRGAQETQYF. In DNA, the CDR3 is TGTGCCACCAGCAGAGGGCGGGGGGCGCAGGAGACCCAGTACTTC.

A note on this clonotype: Germline and junction disagree at one end, which may indicate a read error. The chain uses TRBV15 and TRBJ1-4; D might be TRBD1 (5 bases). CDR3 length: 17 amino acids. CDR1 and CDR2 from the germline V gene are LNHNV and YYDKDF (reference sequence). CDR3 nucleotide sequence: TGTGCCACCAACAGAGGTCAGGGAGGCCGCGAGAATGAAAAACTGTTTTTT. Residues: CATNRGQGGRENEKLFF.

As for this clonotype: A much larger clonotype is one base distant, so this may be a read error. This rearrangement joins TRBV27 to TRBJ2-1; D is unclear. The length of the CDR3 is 12 residues. V gave up 4 bases and J gave up 5 bases, with 6 bases separating them. CDR1 and CDR2 (germline): MNHEY, SMNVEV (reference sequence). The CDR3 sequence: CASSYPNNEQFF. The CDR3 DNA is TGTGCCAGCAGTTATCCGAACAATGAGCAGTTCTTC.

The J gene is TRBJ2-1, the V gene TRBV5-1; perhaps TRBD1 as D (5 bases). Trimming took 4 bases from V and 0 from J, leaving 14 bases between them. This CDR3 contains 16 residues. Germline CDR1 reads SGHRS; CDR2 reads YFSETQ. This CDR3 is CASSHQTGSSYNEQFF. As DNA, the CDR3 is TGCGCCAGCAGCCACCAAACAGGAAGCTCCTACAATGAGCAGTTCTTC. The full variable domain, completed using reference TRBV5-1 and TRBJ2-1, is KAGVTQTPRYLIKTRGQQVTLSCSPISGHRSVSWYQQTPGQGLQFLFEYFSETQRNKGNFPGRFSGRQFSNSRSEMNVSTLELGDSALYLCASSHQTGSSYNEQFFGPGTRLTVL.

V is TRBV27 and J is TRBJ2-5; D is uncertain. Trimming shortened V by 3 bases and J by 0 bases, and 8 bases separated the two germline ends. Germline CDR1 and CDR2: MNHEY and SMNVEV (reference sequence). CDR3 size: 14 residues. CDR3 region: CASSFMGNQETQYF. As DNA, the CDR3 is TGTGCCAGCAGTTTCATGGGCAACCAAGAGACCCAGTACTTC.